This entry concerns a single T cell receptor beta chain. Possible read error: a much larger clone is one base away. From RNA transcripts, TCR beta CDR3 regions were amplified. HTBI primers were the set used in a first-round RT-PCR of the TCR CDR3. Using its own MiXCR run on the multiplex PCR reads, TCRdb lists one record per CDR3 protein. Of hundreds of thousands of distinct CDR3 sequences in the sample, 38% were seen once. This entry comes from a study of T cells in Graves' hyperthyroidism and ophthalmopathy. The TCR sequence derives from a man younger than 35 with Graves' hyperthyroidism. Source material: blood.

CDR3 nucleotide sequence: TGTGCCAGCAGCGTAGAGGGGTCCTATAATTCACCCCTCCACTTT. Protein: CASSVEGSYNSPLHF. V is TRBV9 and J is TRBJ1-6; D might be TRBD1 (5 bases). Germline V gene lookup returns CDR1 SGDLS and CDR2 YYNGEE. The ends were cut back, 0 bases at V and 1 base at J, with 5 bases in the middle. The CDR3 is 15 amino acids. The whole variable domain, filled in from reference TRBV9 and TRBJ1-6, reads DSGVTQTPKHLITATGQRVTLRCSPRSGDLSVYWYQQSLDQGLQFLIQYYNGEERAKGNILERFSAQQFPDLHSELNLSSLELGDSALYFCASSVEGSYNSPLHFGNGTRLTVT.